Following are 19 T cell receptor beta chains from one sample sequenced in a study of identifying expanded T cells in peripheral blood. Profiled with immunoSEQ multiplex PCR; TCRdb holds only in-frame clones, not every one. The data contain about 100,000 clones, around 85% of them singletons. The sample was blood. The source is a person aged 18 to 69 in good health.

The V call is TRBV27, the J call TRBJ1-5; D may be TRBD1 (5 bases). Trimming removed 3 bases at V and 6 bases at J, with 15 bases between. From germline, CDR1 is MNHEY and CDR2 SMNVEV (reference sequence). The CDR3 covers 15 residues. The CDR3, as DNA: TGTGCCAGCAGTTTCTCCTACGGGGGAATTCAGCCCCAGCATTTT. Translating gives CASSFSYGGIQPQHF.

CDR3 sequence: CASQGTTTGRNYGYTF. CDR3 DNA sequence: TGTGCCAGCCAGGGAACGACGACTGGCCGTAACTATGGCTACACCTTC. The rearrangement uses TRBV18 and TRBJ1-2, with D possibly being TRBD1 (5 bases). The V end was cut by 8 bases, the J end by 1 base, with 20 bases between. This CDR3 is built from 16 residues. CDR1 and CDR2 from the germline V gene are KGHSH and LQKENI.

This clone was seen only a few times. This rearrangement joins TRBV4-1 to TRBJ2-1, with 15 nucleotides matching TRBD2. With 3 bases clipped from V and 0 bases from J, the junction kept 12 bases outside the gene matches. The CDR3 extends over 21 amino acids. The germline V gene has CDR1 MGHRA and CDR2 YSYEKL. The CDR3 reads CASSHLGLAGGPGSSYNEQFF. The CDR3 DNA reads TGCGCCAGCAGCCACCTCGGACTAGCGGGGGGGCCCGGGAGCTCCTACAATGAGCAGTTCTTC.

This rearrangement joins TRBV5-6 to TRBJ1-2; the match to TRBD1 covers 11 bases. Germline V gene sequence: CDR1 SGHDT, CDR2 YYEEEE. V shed 4 bases and J 9 bases; nucleotides not matched to a gene: 8. The CDR3 is 14 residues long. The CDR3 loop is CASSIRDRGKRYTF. The CDR3 DNA is TGTGCCAGCAGCATACGGGACAGGGGGAAACGCTACACCTTC.

The gene calls are TRBV5-1 and TRBJ2-6; D gene unclear. The V and J ends lost 0 bases and 2 bases respectively, with 6 bases between them. The CDR3 is made up of 15 amino acids. Germline CDR1 and CDR2: SGHRS and YFSETQ. This CDR3 is CASSLEITGANVLTF. CDR3 nucleotides: TGCGCCAGCAGCTTGGAGATCACTGGGGCCAACGTCCTGACTTTC.

This clone was seen only a few times. This chain joins TRBV7-2 and TRBJ2-2; D remains unclear. Trimming left V 3 bases short and J 4 bases short, with 6 bases between. The CDR3 runs to 13 residues. Per germline, CDR1 SGHTA and CDR2 FQGNSA. The CDR3, as DNA: TGTGCCAGCAGCTTCCGAGGCACCGGGGAGCTGTTTTTT. Amino acids: CASSFRGTGELFF. The full variable domain, rest sourced from reference TRBV7-2 and TRBJ2-2, is GAGVSQSPSNKVTEKGKDVELRCDPISGHTALYWYRQSLGQGLEFLIYFQGNSAPDKSGLPSDRFSAERTGGSVSTLTIQRTQQEDSAVYLCASSFRGTGELFFGEGSRLTVL.

This chain connects TRBV6-5 to TRBJ2-3; a possible D gene is TRBD1 (6 bases). From germline, CDR1 is MNHEY and CDR2 SVGAGI. The CDR3 length is 16 residues. Trimming stripped 2 bases from V and 0 bases from J, with 12 bases between. The CDR3 nucleotides read TGTGCCAGCAGTTACGGGGGACAACTTAGCACAGATACGCAGTATTTT. Translation: CASSYGGQLSTDTQYF.

This clone is medium-sized (0.01 to 0.1%) in the sample. The rearrangement links TRBV5-6 to TRBJ1-1; D might be TRBD1 (5 bases). Looked up from germline, CDR1 is SGHDT and CDR2 is YYEEEE. The CDR3 runs to 13 residues. The V end was cut by 4 bases, the J end by 7 bases, with 14 bases between. DNA of the CDR3: TGTGCCAGCAGCCCGTACGGGGGGGTTGAAGCTTTCTTT. Protein product: CASSPYGGVEAFF.

About this clone itself: Other DNA sequences in the sample encode the same CDR3. This chain joins TRBV6-1 and TRBJ1-1, with D hard to call. V dropped 1 base and J dropped 1 base, with 10 bases sitting between them. Looked up from germline, CDR1 is MNHNS and CDR2 is SASEGT. CDR3 size: 15 residues. CDR3 residues: CASSEVIGRNTEAFF. The DNA of the CDR3 is TGTGCCAGCAGTGAAGTAATAGGAAGGAACACTGAAGCTTTCTTT.

The rearrangement links TRBV27 to TRBJ1-5; D might be TRBD1 (6 bases). The CDR3 has 13 residues. Trimming shortened V by 5 bases and J by 10 bases, and 15 bases separated the two germline ends. In germline, CDR1 is MNHEY, CDR2 SMNVEV (reference sequence). The CDR3 bases are TGTGCCAGCAGTCTCCATTTAGGGACACCCCAGCATTTT. Its translation is CASSLHLGTPQHF.

Here the CDR3 reads CASSFDDRVLDEQFF. The DNA of the CDR3 is TGTGCCAGCAGCTTCGACGACAGGGTTCTAGATGAGCAGTTCTTC. This chain joins TRBV5-4 and TRBJ2-1; 7 bases align to TRBD1. From germline, CDR1 is SGHNT and CDR2 YYREEE (reference sequence). The trim removed 2 bases at V and 8 bases at J, leaving 10 bases unmatched. The CDR3 sequence is 15 residues long.

V gene TRBV15 combines with J gene TRBJ1-3, with D tentatively TRBD1 (6 bases). Trimming pared 0 bases from V and 0 bases from J, leaving 15 bases between. This CDR3 has 18 amino acids. Germline-derived CDR1 and CDR2 are LNHNV and YYDKDF (reference sequence). Here the CDR3 reads CATSRDRGAISSGNTIYF. In DNA, the CDR3 is TGTGCCACCAGCAGAGATAGGGGGGCAATCTCCTCTGGAAACACCATATATTTT.

The chain joins TRBV7-2 to TRBJ1-2; TRBD1 might be the D (6 bases). V lost 4 bases and J 4 bases, leaving 7 bases between the germline ends. The germline V gene encodes CDR1 SGHTA and CDR2 FQGNSA. The CDR3 totals 12 residues. CDR3 DNA sequence: TGTGCCAGCAGCTCAGGGGTCTATGGCTACACCTTC. Protein: CASSSGVYGYTF.

The V call is TRBV27, the J call TRBJ2-6; possibly TRBD2 for D (6 bases). Per germline, CDR1 MNHEY and CDR2 SMNVEV (reference sequence). The CDR3 covers 17 residues. The V gene lost 6 bases and the J gene lost 0 bases, with 15 bases spanning the gap. CDR3 residues: CASSPRRGNSGANVLTF. The CDR3 DNA sequence: TGTGCCAGCAGCCCCCGGAGGGGAAACTCTGGGGCCAACGTCCTGACTTTC.

The chain joins TRBV2 to TRBJ1-2; D unclear. The CDR3 contains 13 residues. Trimming took 8 bases from V and 4 from J, leaving 14 bases between them. The germline V gene has CDR1 SNHLY and CDR2 FYNNEI. The CDR3 nucleotides read TGTGCCAGCGATACAACCAAAAGCTATGGCTACACCTTC. It yields the protein CASDTTKSYGYTF.

The V gene is TRBV28, the J gene TRBJ1-1; D is unresolved. CDR1 is MDHEN, CDR2 SYDVKM, per germline. The CDR3 loop spans 13 amino acids. Trimming removed 5 bases from V and 7 bases from J, with 14 bases in between. The CDR3 protein is CASSLYTRGEAFF. DNA for the CDR3: TGTGCCAGCAGTCTCTATACCCGCGGTGAAGCTTTCTTT.

This rearrangement joins TRBV7-9 to TRBJ2-1; possible D gene TRBD2, 6 bases. CDR3 size: 13 residues. The germline V gene encodes CDR1 SEHNR and CDR2 FQNEAQ (reference sequence). Trimming stripped 0 bases from V and 9 bases from J, with 9 bases between. The CDR3 protein is CASSLAGGGEQFF. As DNA, the CDR3 is TGTGCCAGCAGCTTAGCGGGGGGTGGTGAGCAGTTCTTC.

Comment on this clone: One end of the junction does not line up with germline, which may come from a read error. V and J are TRBV7-2 and TRBJ2-1; no reliable D call. CDR3 length equals 13 residues. The germline CDR1 and CDR2 sequences are SGHTA and FQGNSA. The CDR3 DNA sequence: TGTGCCAGCAGCTTAGCCCAGGCGAATGGGCAGTTCTTC. It yields the protein CASSLAQANGQFF. Combining the CDR3 with reference TRBV7-2 and TRBJ2-1 gives the whole variable domain GAGVSQSPSNKVTEKGKDVELRCDPISGHTALYWYRQSLGQGLEFLIYFQGNSAPDKSGLPSDRFSAERTGGSVSTLTIQRTQQEDSAVYLCASSLAQANGQFFGPGTRLTVL.

The genes are TRBV6-5 and TRBJ1-3; D is unresolved. This CDR3 has 13 amino acids. Trimming stripped 5 bases from V and 0 bases from J, with 5 bases between. Germline-derived CDR1 and CDR2 are MNHEY and SVGAGI. This CDR3 reads CASSRNSGNTIYF. CDR3 nucleotide sequence: TGTGCCAGCAGTCGGAACTCTGGAAACACCATATATTTT.